The rows below give T cell receptor beta chains drawn from one sample of a study of shared clonotypes between healthy human individuals. The protocol was immunoSEQ multiplex PCR, while the TCRdb copy is restricted to in-frame clones and leaves out a portion. The table lists around 700,000 clones, more than 70% of them singletons. The sequencing sample was made of memory CD4+ T cells sorted from blood. These receptors were obtained from a woman aged 25 to 45 in good health. Both conserved end residues are part of each CDR3. Each record gives: J gene, clone size, V gene, D gene, CDR3 protein, CDR3 DNA. D genes are given only for firm matches. The size field is filled for only some rows; it gives once, few, many or a size class.

TRBJ2-5	.	TRBV30	.	CAWSVGAGWWAQYF	TGTGCCTGGAGTGTTGGGGCGGGTTGGTGGGCCCAGTACTTC
TRBJ2-2	few	TRBV28	.	CASSSPGIAAGELFF	TGTGCCAGCAGTTCCCCAGGGATAGCCGCCGGGGAGCTGTTTTTT
TRBJ2-3	.	TRBV5-1	TRBD1	CASSLEGDRSTDTQYF	TGCGCCAGCAGCTTGGAGGGGGACAGAAGCACAGATACGCAGTATTTT
TRBJ2-2	.	TRBV30	.	CACPPGRGNIGELFF	TGTGCCTGTCCGCCGGGACGGGGAAACATCGGGGAGCTGTTTTTT
TRBJ2-2	once	TRBV18	.	CASSPGARGTGELFF	TGTGCCAGCTCACCAGGGGCGCGTGGAACCGGGGAGCTGTTTTTT
TRBJ2-7	.	TRBV13	.	CASSFRIGGYEQYF	TGTGCCAGCAGCTTTAGGATAGGCGGCTACGAGCAGTACTTC
TRBJ1-5	.	TRBV28	.	CASNNQPQHF	TGTGCCAGCAACAATCAGCCCCAGCATTTT
TRBJ2-2	.	TRBV5-8	TRBD2	CASSTGLARTGELFF	TGTGCCAGCAGCACGGGACTAGCTCGCACCGGGGAGCTGTTTTTT
TRBJ1-5	.	TRBV4-1	.	CASSQDHTLAGVGDQPQHF	TGCGCCAGCAGCCAAGACCACACATTAGCAGGTGTTGGAGATCAGCCCCAGCATTTT
TRBJ2-7	few	TRBV7-8	.	CASSHSGTPVSYEQYF	TGTGCCAGCAGCCACTCCGGGACTCCGGTTTCCTACGAGCAGTACTTC
TRBJ2-7	once	TRBV5-6	TRBD1	CASSLGQGRYEQYF	TGTGCCAGCAGCTTAGGACAGGGACGCTACGAGCAGTACTTC
TRBJ2-4	.	TRBV6-5	TRBD1	CASRLKGQGWDIQYF	TGTGCCAGCAGATTAAAGGGACAGGGGTGGGACATTCAGTACTTC
TRBJ1-2	.	TRBV9	TRBD1	CASSVVGQVSANYGYTF	TGTGCCAGCAGCGTAGTCGGACAGGTTTCCGCTAACTATGGCTACACCTTC
TRBJ2-5	.	TRBV19	.	CASIGAASTTQYF	TGTGCCAGTATCGGTGCGGCAAGTACGACCCAGTACTTC
TRBJ2-1	few	TRBV28	.	CASSSRRAVYNEQFF	TGTGCCAGCAGTAGTCGGCGGGCGGTATACAATGAGCAGTTCTTC
TRBJ1-2	.	TRBV9	.	CASSHLTSGNYGYTF	TGTGCCAGCAGCCATCTAACTTCCGGGAACTATGGCTACACCTTC
TRBJ1-1	few	TRBV7-9	.	CASSASTENTEAFF	TGTGCCAGCAGCGCCTCGACAGAGAACACTGAAGCTTTCTTT
TRBJ2-2	.	TRBV25-1	.	CASSPRGGSGELFF	TGTGCCAGCAGTCCCAGGGGGGGTTCCGGGGAGCTGTTTTTT
TRBJ2-1	few	TRBV19	.	CASSMGQGYYNEQFF	TGTGCCAGTAGTATGGGTCAGGGGTACTACAATGAGCAGTTCTTC
TRBJ2-7	.	TRBV10-3	.	CVISEGEPSAYEQYF	TGTGTCATCAGTGAGGGAGAACCCTCCGCTTACGAGCAGTACTTC
TRBJ2-1	.	TRBV7-2	TRBD2	CASRPPFGTSGYNEQFF	TGTGCCAGCAGACCTCCGTTTGGGACTAGCGGGTACAATGAGCAGTTCTTC
TRBJ2-3	.	TRBV5-1	TRBD1	CASSQPTGADTQYF	TGCGCCAGCAGCCAACCGACAGGGGCAGATACGCAGTATTTT
TRBJ2-1	.	TRBV4-2	TRBD2	CASSQGAGGNNEQFF	TGTGCCAGCAGCCAAGGGGCGGGAGGAAACAATGAGCAGTTCTTC
TRBJ1-2	.	TRBV28	.	CASLFRSRINYGYTF	TGTGCCAGCCTGTTTCGGAGCAGAATTAACTATGGCTACACCTTC
TRBJ1-3	few	TRBV4-1	.	CASSQAEAGNTIYF	TGCGCCAGCAGCCAAGCGGAAGCTGGAAACACCATATATTTT
TRBJ2-7	.	TRBV27	.	CASSSSYEQYF	TGTGCCAGCAGTTCCAGCTACGAGCAGTACTTC
TRBJ2-7	.	TRBV2	.	CASTRGAYEQYF	TGTGCCAGCACCAGGGGAGCCTACGAGCAGTACTTC
TRBJ2-5	.	TRBV5-1	.	CASSLKVGGETQYF	TGCGCCAGCAGCTTGAAAGTAGGTGGGGAGACCCAGTACTTC
TRBJ2-1	.	TRBV5-1	.	CASSSAGEQFF	TGCGCCAGCAGCTCCGCGGGTGAGCAGTTCTTC
TRBJ1-4	.	TRBV11-2	.	CASSLVSAVATNEKLFF	TGTGCCAGCAGCTTAGTGTCGGCGGTTGCAACTAATGAAAAACTGTTTTTT
TRBJ2-7	few	TRBV7-2	TRBD1	CASSFTGTGGMRDEQYF	TGTGCCAGCAGCTTCACCGGGACAGGGGGCATGAGGGACGAGCAGTACTTC
TRBJ2-3	.	TRBV7-8	.	CASSTSYDTQYF	TGTGCCAGCAGCACATCCTATGATACGCAGTATTTT
TRBJ2-1	.	TRBV7-2	TRBD2	CASSFSGLAYREQFF	TGTGCCAGCAGCTTCTCGGGACTAGCGTATCGTGAGCAGTTCTTC
TRBJ2-1	.	TRBV15	.	CAAGERSSYNEQFF	TGTGCCGCCGGCGAGCGAAGCTCCTACAATGAGCAGTTCTTC
TRBJ2-7	many	TRBV28	.	CASSPARGYEQYF	TGTGCCAGCAGCCCTGCGCGGGGCTACGAGCAGTACTTC
TRBJ2-5	once	TRBV25-1	TRBD2	CASSEEGAGAGETQYF	TGTGCCAGCAGTGAAGAGGGAGCGGGGGCGGGGGAGACCCAGTACTTC
TRBJ2-5	.	TRBV5-1	TRBD2	CASSLAGGPGETQYF	TGCGCCAGCAGTTTAGCGGGAGGGCCTGGGGAGACCCAGTACTTC
TRBJ1-1	.	TRBV12-5	.	CASGSYLGQWNTEAFF	TGTGCTAGTGGTTCATATCTCGGACAGTGGAACACTGAAGCTTTCTTT
TRBJ1-2	few	TRBV6-5	.	CASSPHYGGGYTF	TGTGCCAGCAGTCCTCACTACGGCGGTGGCTACACCTTC